This T cell receptor beta chain was recovered during a study of patients and donors after allogeneic stem cell transplantation. The CDR3 has 16 amino acids. Germline lookup yields CDR1 DFQATT and CDR2 SNEGSKA (reference sequence). Trimming left V 4 bases short and J 5 bases short, with 21 bases between. This clonotype was picked up many times. A single record per CDR3 protein comes from TCRdb applying MiXCR to the RT-PCR reads. The data contain 900,000 to 1,000,000 distinct CDR3 sequences, roughly 18% of them seen just once; the ten biggest clones take up around 6%. Input material: blood, either unsorted or a sorted T cell fraction (not recorded which). This receptor was taken from a human donor who was either an allogeneic HSCT recipient or a stem cell or donor lymphocyte infusion donor (not recorded which). It is not recorded whose cells these are; they may come from a transplant donor. V usage is TRBV20-1 and J usage is TRBJ1-5; a weak D match, TRBD1 (6 bases). The chain's CDR3 is CSANSPPGEGYQPQHF. The CDR3 DNA is TGCAGTGCTAATTCCCCCCCAGGGGAAGGATATCAGCCCCAGCATTTT.